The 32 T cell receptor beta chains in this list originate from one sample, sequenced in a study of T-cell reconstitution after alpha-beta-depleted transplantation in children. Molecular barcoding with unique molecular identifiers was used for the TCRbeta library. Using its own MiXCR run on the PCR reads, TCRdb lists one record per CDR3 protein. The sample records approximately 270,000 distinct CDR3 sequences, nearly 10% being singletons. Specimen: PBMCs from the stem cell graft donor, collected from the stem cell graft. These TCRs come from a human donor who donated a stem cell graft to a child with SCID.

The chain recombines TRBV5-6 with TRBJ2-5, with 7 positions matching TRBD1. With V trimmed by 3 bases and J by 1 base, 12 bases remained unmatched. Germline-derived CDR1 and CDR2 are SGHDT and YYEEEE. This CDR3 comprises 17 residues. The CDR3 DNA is TGTGCCAGCAGCTCCGAGAACAGGGGAAGTATCCAAGAGACCCAGTACTTC. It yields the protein CASSSENRGSIQETQYF.

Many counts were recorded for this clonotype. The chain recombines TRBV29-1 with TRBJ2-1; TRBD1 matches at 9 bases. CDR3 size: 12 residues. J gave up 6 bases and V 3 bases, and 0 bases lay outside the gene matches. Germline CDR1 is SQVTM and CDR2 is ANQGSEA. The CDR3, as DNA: TGCAGCGTTGAGGACAGGGGCAATGAGCAGTTCTTC. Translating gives CSVEDRGNEQFF.

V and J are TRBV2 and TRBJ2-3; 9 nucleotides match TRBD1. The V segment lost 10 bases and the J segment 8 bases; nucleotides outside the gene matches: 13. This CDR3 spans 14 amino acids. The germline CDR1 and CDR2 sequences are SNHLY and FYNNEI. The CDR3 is CAIPGQGVLGTQYF. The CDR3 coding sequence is TGTGCCATCCCGGGACAGGGAGTCCTAGGTACGCAGTATTTT.

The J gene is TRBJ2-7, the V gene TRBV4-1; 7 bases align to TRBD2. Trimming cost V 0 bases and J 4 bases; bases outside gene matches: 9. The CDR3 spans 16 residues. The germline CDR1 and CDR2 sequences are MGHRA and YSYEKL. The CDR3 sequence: CASSQDESASGYEQYF. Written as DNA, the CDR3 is TGCGCCAGCAGCCAAGATGAGTCGGCTAGCGGTTACGAGCAGTACTTC.

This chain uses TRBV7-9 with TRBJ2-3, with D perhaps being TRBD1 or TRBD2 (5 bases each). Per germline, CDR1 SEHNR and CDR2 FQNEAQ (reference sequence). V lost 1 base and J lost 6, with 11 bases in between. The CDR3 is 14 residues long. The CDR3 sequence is CASSLELRGDTQYF. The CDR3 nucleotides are TGTGCCAGCAGCTTAGAATTGAGGGGTGATACGCAGTATTTT.

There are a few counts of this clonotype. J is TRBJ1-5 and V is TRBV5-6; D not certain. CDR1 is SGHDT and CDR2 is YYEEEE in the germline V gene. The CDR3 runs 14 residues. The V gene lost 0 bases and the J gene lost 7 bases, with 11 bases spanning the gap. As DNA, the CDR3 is TGTGCCAGCAGCTTGGGGTCGGCTTTACAGCCCCAGCATTTT. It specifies CASSLGSALQPQHF.

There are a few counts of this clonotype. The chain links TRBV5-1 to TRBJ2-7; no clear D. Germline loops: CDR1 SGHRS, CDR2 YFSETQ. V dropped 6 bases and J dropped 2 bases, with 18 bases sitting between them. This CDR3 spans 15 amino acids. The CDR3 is CASTGNRGITYEQYF. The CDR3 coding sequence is TGCGCCAGCACAGGAAACAGAGGAATTACCTACGAGCAGTACTTC.

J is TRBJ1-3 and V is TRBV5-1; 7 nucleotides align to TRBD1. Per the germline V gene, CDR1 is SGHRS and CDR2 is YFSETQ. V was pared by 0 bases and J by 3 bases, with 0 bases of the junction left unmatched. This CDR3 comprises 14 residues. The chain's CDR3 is CASSLAGGGNTIYF. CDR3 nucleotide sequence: TGCGCCAGCAGCTTGGCAGGGGGTGGAAACACCATATATTTT.

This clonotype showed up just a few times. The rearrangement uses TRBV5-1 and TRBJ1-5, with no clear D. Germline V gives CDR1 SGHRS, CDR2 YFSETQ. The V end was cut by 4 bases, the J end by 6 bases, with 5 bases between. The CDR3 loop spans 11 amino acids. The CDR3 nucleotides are TGCGCCAGCAGCGCAAGTCAGCCCCAGCATTTT. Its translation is CASSASQPQHF.

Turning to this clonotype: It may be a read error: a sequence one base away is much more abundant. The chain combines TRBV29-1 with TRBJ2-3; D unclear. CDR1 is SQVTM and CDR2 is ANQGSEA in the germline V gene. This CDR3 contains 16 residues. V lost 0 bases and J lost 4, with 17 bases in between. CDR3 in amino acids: CSVEDTGRSLPDTQYF. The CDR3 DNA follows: TGCAGCGTTGAAGATACTGGCAGGTCATTGCCAGATACGCAGTATTTT.

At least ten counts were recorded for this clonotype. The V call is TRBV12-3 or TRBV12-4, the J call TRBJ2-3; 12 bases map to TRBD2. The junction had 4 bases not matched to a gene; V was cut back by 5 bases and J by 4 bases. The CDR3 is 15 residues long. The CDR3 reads CASSPLAGGPDTQYF. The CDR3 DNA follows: TGTGCCAGCAGTCCCCTAGCGGGGGGGCCAGATACGCAGTATTTT.

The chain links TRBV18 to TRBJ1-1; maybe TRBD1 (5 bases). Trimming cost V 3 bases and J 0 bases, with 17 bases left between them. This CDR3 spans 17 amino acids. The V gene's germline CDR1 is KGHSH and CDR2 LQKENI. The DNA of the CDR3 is TGTGCCAGCTCACCGAGCCAGGGAGGAGGCATGAACACTGAAGCTTTCTTT. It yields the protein CASSPSQGGGMNTEAFF.

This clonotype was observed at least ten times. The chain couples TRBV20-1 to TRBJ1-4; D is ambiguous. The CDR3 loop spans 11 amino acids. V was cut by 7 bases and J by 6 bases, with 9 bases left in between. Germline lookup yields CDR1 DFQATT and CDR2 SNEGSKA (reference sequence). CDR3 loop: CSGSSYEKLFF. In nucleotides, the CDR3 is TGCAGTGGCAGTTCATATGAAAAACTGTTTTTT.

CDR3 coding DNA: TGTGCCAGCAGCTTAGAGAGGGGATTCTCCTACGAGCAGTACTTC. It codes for CASSLERGFSYEQYF. The V and J genes are TRBV11-2 and TRBJ2-7; TRBD1 or TRBD2 may be the D gene (5 bases each). This CDR3 region has 15 residues. The germline V gene encodes CDR1 SGHAT and CDR2 FQNNGV. V was trimmed by 0 bases and J by 0 bases, leaving 9 bases between them.

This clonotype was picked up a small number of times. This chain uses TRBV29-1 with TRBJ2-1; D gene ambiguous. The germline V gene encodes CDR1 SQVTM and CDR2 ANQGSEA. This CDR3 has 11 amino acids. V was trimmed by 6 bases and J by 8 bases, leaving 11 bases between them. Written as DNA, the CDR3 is TGCAGCGTGAGGATCGTGGATGAGCAGTTCTTC. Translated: CSVRIVDEQFF.

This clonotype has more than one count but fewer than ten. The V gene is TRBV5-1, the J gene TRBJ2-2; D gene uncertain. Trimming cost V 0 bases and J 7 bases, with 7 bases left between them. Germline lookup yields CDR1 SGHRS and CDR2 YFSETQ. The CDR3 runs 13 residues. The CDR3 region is CASSLDWGGELFF. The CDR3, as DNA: TGCGCCAGCAGCTTGGATTGGGGCGGGGAGCTGTTTTTT.

CDR3 nucleotide sequence: TGTGCCAGCTCACCACCGATAGGGGACGAGCAGTACTTC. Translated, it gives CASSPPIGDEQYF. The chain combines TRBV18 with TRBJ2-7; D perhaps matches TRBD1 (5 bases). The CDR3 is 13 residues long. CDR1 KGHSH and CDR2 LQKENI come from the germline V gene. V lost 0 bases to trimming and J lost 5 bases, with 8 bases between them.

CDR3 DNA sequence: TGTGCCAGCAGTGAATATGAGACCCAGTACTTC. Protein: CASSEYETQYF. This rearrangement joins TRBV25-1 to TRBJ2-5, with D uncertain. Germline CDR1 reads MGHDK; CDR2 reads SYGVNS. V was pared by 0 bases and J by 5 bases, with 1 base between. The CDR3 sequence is 11 residues long.

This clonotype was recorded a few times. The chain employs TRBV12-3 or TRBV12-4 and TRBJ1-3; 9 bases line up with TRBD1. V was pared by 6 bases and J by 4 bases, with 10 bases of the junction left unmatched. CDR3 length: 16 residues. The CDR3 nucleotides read TGTGCCAGCAGCCTCCGGGACAGGGTGGTAGGAAACACCATATATTTT. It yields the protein CASSLRDRVVGNTIYF.

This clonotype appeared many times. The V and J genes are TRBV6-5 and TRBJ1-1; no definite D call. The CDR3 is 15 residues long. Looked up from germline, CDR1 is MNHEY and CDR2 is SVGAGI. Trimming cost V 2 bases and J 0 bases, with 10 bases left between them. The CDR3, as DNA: TGTGCCAGCAGTTACACCAGACTAATGAACACTGAAGCTTTCTTT. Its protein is CASSYTRLMNTEAFF.

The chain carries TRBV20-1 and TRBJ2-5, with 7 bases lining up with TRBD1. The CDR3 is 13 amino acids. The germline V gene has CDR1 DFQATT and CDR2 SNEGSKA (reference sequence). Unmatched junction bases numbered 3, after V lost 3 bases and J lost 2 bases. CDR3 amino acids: CSASRDRQETQYF. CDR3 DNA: TGCAGTGCTAGCCGGGACAGACAAGAGACCCAGTACTTC.

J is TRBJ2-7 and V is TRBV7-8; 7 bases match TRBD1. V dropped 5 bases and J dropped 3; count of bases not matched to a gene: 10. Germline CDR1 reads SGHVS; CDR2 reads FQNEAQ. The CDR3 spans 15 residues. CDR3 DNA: TGTGCCAGCAGCATCCAGACAGGGAGAGGCTACGAGCAGTACTTC. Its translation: CASSIQTGRGYEQYF. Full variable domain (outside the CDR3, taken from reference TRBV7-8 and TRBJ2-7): GAGVSQSPRYKVAKRGQDVALRCDPISGHVSLFWYQQALGQGPEFLTYFQNEAQLDKSGLPSDRFFAERPEGSVSTLKIQRTQQEDSAVYLCASSIQTGRGYEQYFGPGTRLTVT.

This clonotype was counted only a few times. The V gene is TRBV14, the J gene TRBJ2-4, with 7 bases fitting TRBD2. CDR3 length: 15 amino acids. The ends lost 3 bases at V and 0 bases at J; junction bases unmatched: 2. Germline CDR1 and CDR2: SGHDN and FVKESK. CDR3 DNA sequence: TGTGCCAGCAGCCAGGGAGGGCTAGCCAAAAACATTCAGTACTTC. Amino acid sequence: CASSQGGLAKNIQYF.

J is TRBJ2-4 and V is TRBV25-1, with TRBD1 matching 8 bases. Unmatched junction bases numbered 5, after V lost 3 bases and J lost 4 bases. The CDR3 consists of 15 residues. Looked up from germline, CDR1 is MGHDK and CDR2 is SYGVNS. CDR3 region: CASSEAQGAKNIQYF. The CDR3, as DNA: TGTGCCAGCAGTGAGGCCCAGGGGGCGAAAAACATTCAGTACTTC.

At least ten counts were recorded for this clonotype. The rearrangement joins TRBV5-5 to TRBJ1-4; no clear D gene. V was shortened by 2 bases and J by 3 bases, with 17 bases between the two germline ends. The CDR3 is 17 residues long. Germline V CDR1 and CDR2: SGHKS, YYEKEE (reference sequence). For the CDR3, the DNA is TGTGCCAGCAGCTTCCGGGAGACCTCGCCTCCTAATGAAAAACTGTTTTTT. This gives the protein CASSFRETSPPNEKLFF.

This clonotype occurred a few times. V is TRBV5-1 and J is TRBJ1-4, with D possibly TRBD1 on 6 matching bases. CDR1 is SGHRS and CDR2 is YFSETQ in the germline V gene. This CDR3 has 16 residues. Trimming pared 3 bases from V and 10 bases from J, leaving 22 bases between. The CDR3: CASSSLGATGDGKLFF. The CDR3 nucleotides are TGCGCCAGCAGCTCCTTGGGGGCGACAGGCGATGGAAAACTGTTTTTT.

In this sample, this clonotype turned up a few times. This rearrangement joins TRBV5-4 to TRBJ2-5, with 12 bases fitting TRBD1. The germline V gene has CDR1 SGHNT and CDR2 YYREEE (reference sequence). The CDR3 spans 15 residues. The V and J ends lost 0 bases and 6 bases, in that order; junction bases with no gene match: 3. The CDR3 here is CASSLEGQGAKTQYF. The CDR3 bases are TGTGCCAGCAGCTTGGAGGGACAGGGGGCTAAGACCCAGTACTTC.

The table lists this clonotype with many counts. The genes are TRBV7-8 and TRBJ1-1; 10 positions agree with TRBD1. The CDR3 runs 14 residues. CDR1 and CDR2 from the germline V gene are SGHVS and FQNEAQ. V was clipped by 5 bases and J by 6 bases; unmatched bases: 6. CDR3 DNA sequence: TGTGCCAGCAGCCTGGGACAGGGGAGGGCTGAAGCTTTCTTT. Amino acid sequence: CASSLGQGRAEAFF.

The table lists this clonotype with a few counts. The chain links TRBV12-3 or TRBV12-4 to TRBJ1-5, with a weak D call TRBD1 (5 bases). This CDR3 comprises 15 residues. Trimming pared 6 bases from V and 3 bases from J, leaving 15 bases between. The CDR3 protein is CASSPLTGFNQPQHF. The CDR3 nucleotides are TGTGCCAGCAGCCCCTTAACAGGCTTCAATCAGCCCCAGCATTTT.

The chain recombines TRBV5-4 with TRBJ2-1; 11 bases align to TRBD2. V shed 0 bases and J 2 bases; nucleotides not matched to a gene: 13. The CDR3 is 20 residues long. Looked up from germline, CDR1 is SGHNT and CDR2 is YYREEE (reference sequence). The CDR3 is CASSLGSSLAGVVAYNEQFF. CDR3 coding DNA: TGTGCCAGCAGCTTGGGGAGCTCACTAGCGGGGGTGGTGGCCTACAATGAGCAGTTCTTC.

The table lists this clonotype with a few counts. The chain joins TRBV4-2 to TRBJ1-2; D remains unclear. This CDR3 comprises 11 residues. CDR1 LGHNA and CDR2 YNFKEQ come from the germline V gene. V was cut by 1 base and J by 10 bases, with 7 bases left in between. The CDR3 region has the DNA TGTGCCAGCAGCCAAGGTCCGGTCTACACCTTC. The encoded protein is CASSQGPVYTF.

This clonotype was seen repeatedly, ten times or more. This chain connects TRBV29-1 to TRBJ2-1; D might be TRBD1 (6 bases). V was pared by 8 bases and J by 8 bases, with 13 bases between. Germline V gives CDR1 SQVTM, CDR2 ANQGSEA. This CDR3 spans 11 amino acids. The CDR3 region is CSHMTGHEQFF. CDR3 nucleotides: TGCAGCCATATGACAGGCCATGAGCAGTTCTTC.